This TCR beta chain was recovered during a study of T cell repertoires in cytomegalovirus infection. The CDR3 runs 14 residues. V was clipped by 4 bases and J by 6 bases, with 12 bases between them. Germline CDR1 and CDR2: SGHVS and FNYEAQ. In the case of this clonotype: The antigen is undetermined.

Overall study findings and caveats: Cumulative frequency (of public TCR beta family members) identified carriers of CMV plus the relevant HLA. There were HLA-C-restricted CMV-specific TCR beta clonotypes dominating the ex vivo response.

One entry per CDR3 protein, called by TCRdb with MiXCR from the reads. This table holds about 890,000 distinct CDR3 sequences, roughly 30% found once. The chain employs TRBV7-6 and TRBJ2-2; D ambiguous. The origin of this receptor is a human donor in good health (CMV status not recorded). Some clones in this sample may be carry-over from other donors' samples. Sample: cultured CD8+ T cells from PBMCs, taken from culture after CMV antigen stimulation. In DNA form, the CDR3 reads TGTGCCAGCAGCTCGGAACTTTCACCCGGGGAGCTGTTTTTT. It is translated as CASSSELSPGELFF.